This T cell receptor (beta chain) came from a study of shared clonotypes between healthy human individuals. Findings and limits, study-wide: Donors were few, which limited the genetic and exposure-history diversity represented. Only blood was sampled, and tissue TCR repertoires likely differ from blood ones.

This clone was detected only once. Its antigen is unidentified. The data were produced by immunoSEQ multiplex PCR, yet TCRdb's version contains in-frame clones alone and is incomplete. Among approximately 500,000 clones listed, roughly 80% were seen once. V was pared by 4 bases and J by 6 bases, with 14 bases of the junction left unmatched. CDR1 LGHNA and CDR2 YNFKEQ come from the germline V gene. This CDR3 spans 17 amino acids. The TCR comes from a woman between 40 and 55 years old in good health. Some clones in this sample may be carry-over from other donors' samples. The V call is TRBV4-2, the J call TRBJ2-3, with 9 bases identical to TRBD2. What was sequenced was PBMCs. DNA for the CDR3: TGTGCCAGCAGCCCTGGGATTGAAGCGGGAGGTTTGGATACGCAGTATTTT. It yields the protein CASSPGIEAGGLDTQYF.